This is a list of T cell receptor beta chains from one sample in a study of blood T cell repertoires in COVID-19. Generated by immunoSEQ multiplex PCR, the TCRdb table keeps only in-frame clones and is missing some. The data show 70,000 or so clones, 70% to 90% seen once. Sequences were obtained from peripheral blood. The receptors derive from a man in his 70s with active or convalescent COVID-19. Each CDR3 is given with its conserved first and last residue. A D gene is named only where the DNA matches it firmly. Clone size is stated in some rows and not others, as once, few, many or a class when expanded.

J: TRBJ1-4
D: TRBD1
V: TRBV2
size: -
CDR3: CASGAGGYEKLFF
DNA: TGTGCCAGCGGGGCAGGGGGCTATGAAAAACTGTTTTTT

J: TRBJ2-7
D: -
V: TRBV2
size: -
CDR3: CASLRGAYSYEQYF
DNA: TGTGCCAGTTTACGGGGGGCATACTCCTACGAGCAGTACTTC

J: TRBJ1-2
D: -
V: TRBV7-2
size: -
CDR3: CASSLSYGYTF
DNA: TGTGCCAGCAGCTTATCGTATGGCTACACCTTC

J: TRBJ2-2
D: TRBD2
V: TRBV3-1/TRBV3-2
size: -
CDR3: CASSPGLASGELFF
DNA: TGTGCCAGCAGTCCGGGACTAGCGTCCGGGGAGCTGTTTTTT

J: TRBJ2-7
D: -
V: TRBV19
size: -
CDR3: CASRPGGEPVEQYF
DNA: TGTGCCAGTAGGCCTGGTGGAGAGCCGGTCGAGCAGTACTTC

J: TRBJ1-2
D: TRBD1
V: TRBV7-9
size: -
CDR3: CASSFVTSGGRNGYTF
DNA: TGTGCCAGCAGCTTCGTTACATCAGGGGGGCGGAATGGCTACACCTTC

J: TRBJ1-5
D: TRBD1
V: TRBV10-3
size: -
CDR3: CAISPTGFNQPQHF
DNA: TGTGCCATCAGCCCGACAGGGTTCAATCAGCCCCAGCATTTT

J: TRBJ2-4
D: -
V: TRBV18
size: -
CDR3: CASSPRTTFGDIQYF
DNA: TGTGCCAGCTCACCTAGGACTACTTTCGGAGACATTCAGTACTTC

J: TRBJ1-1
D: TRBD1
V: TRBV7-9
size: -
CDR3: CASSTWTGRTEAFF
DNA: TGTGCCAGCAGCACATGGACAGGGAGGACTGAAGCTTTCTTT

J: TRBJ1-1
D: TRBD1
V: TRBV6-2/TRBV6-3
size: -
CDR3: CASSRRGLTEAFF
DNA: TGTGCCAGCAGCAGGAGGGGGCTAACTGAAGCTTTCTTT

J: TRBJ2-1
D: TRBD2
V: TRBV19
size: -
CDR3: CASSRLAGGYNEQFF
DNA: TGTGCCAGTAGCAGACTAGCGGGAGGGTACAATGAGCAGTTCTTC

J: TRBJ1-1
D: TRBD1
V: TRBV4-3
size: -
CDR3: CASSPRDRGRLEAFF
DNA: TGCGCCAGCAGCCCCCGGGACAGGGGCCGCCTTGAAGCTTTCTTT

J: TRBJ1-2
D: -
V: TRBV19
size: -
CDR3: CASSIDRYWGYTF
DNA: TGTGCCAGTAGTATAGACCGGTACTGGGGCTACACCTTC

J: TRBJ1-3
D: -
V: TRBV6-6
size: -
CDR3: CASSYGDSGNTIYF
DNA: TGTGCCAGTAGTTACGGAGATTCTGGAAACACCATATATTTT

J: TRBJ1-5
D: TRBD1
V: TRBV7-2
size: -
CDR3: CASSSTGGGQPQHF
DNA: TGTGCCAGCAGCTCCACAGGGGGAGGGCAGCCCCAGCATTTT

J: TRBJ1-1
D: -
V: TRBV6-1
size: once
CDR3: CASSELPNSMNTEAFF
DNA: TGTGCCAGCAGTGAACTCCCGAACTCAATGAACACTGAAGCTTTCTTT

J: TRBJ2-7
D: TRBD1
V: TRBV7-9
size: -
CDR3: CASSRGQGVEQYF
DNA: TGTGCCAGCAGCCGTGGACAGGGTGTCGAGCAGTACTTC

J: TRBJ2-2
D: TRBD1
V: TRBV19
size: -
CDR3: CASSPPGQGRAGELFF
DNA: TGTGCCAGTAGCCCACCTGGACAGGGGCGGGCCGGGGAGCTGTTTTTT

J: TRBJ1-1
D: -
V: TRBV5-8
size: -
CDR3: CASSLSGGNTEAFF
DNA: TGTGCCAGCAGCTTGTCGGGAGGGAACACTGAAGCTTTCTTT

J: TRBJ1-1
D: -
V: TRBV7-9
size: -
CDR3: CASSSYRVLDTEAFF
DNA: TGTGCCAGCAGCTCATACAGGGTACTCGACACTGAAGCTTTCTTT

J: TRBJ1-1
D: TRBD1
V: TRBV30
size: -
CDR3: CAWSLTGEAFF
DNA: TGTGCCTGGAGCCTGACAGGGGAAGCTTTCTTT

J: TRBJ2-2
D: TRBD2
V: TRBV5-1
size: -
CDR3: CASSSLSGRANTGELFF
DNA: TGCGCCAGCAGCTCATTGAGCGGGAGGGCGAACACCGGGGAGCTGTTTTTT

J: TRBJ2-1
D: TRBD2
V: TRBV7-6
size: -
CDR3: CASSSGGPYNEQFF
DNA: TGTGCCAGCAGCTCGGGAGGGCCCTACAATGAGCAGTTCTTC

J: TRBJ1-2
D: TRBD1
V: TRBV25-1
size: -
CDR3: CASSETGGQGGYTF
DNA: TGTGCCAGCAGTGAAACAGGGGGCCAGGGAGGCTACACCTTC

J: TRBJ2-1
D: TRBD2
V: TRBV9
size: -
CDR3: CASSPGGAPYNEQFF
DNA: TGTGCCAGCAGCCCGGGAGGGGCCCCCTACAATGAGCAGTTCTTC

J: TRBJ1-5
D: TRBD1
V: TRBV30
size: -
CDR3: CACSGQAGQPQHF
DNA: TGTGCCTGCTCGGGACAGGCAGGTCAGCCCCAGCATTTT

J: TRBJ1-5
D: -
V: TRBV6-5
size: -
CDR3: CASRGLINQPQHF
DNA: TGTGCCAGCAGAGGACTTATCAATCAGCCCCAGCATTTT

J: TRBJ1-5
D: TRBD1
V: TRBV28
size: -
CDR3: CASVGRQGARQPQHF
DNA: TGTGCCAGCGTCGGTAGGCAGGGGGCCCGCCAGCCCCAGCATTTT

J: TRBJ1-6
D: -
V: TRBV9
size: -
CDR3: CASSVATANSPLHF
DNA: TGTGCCAGCAGCGTAGCTACAGCTAATTCACCCCTCCACTTT

J: TRBJ2-1
D: -
V: TRBV18
size: few
CDR3: CASSPPARGNEQFF
DNA: TGTGCCAGCTCACCACCGGCCAGGGGCAATGAGCAGTTCTTC

J: TRBJ2-1
D: -
V: TRBV12-3/TRBV12-4
size: -
CDR3: CASSFSYNEQFF
DNA: TGTGCCAGCAGTTTTTCTTACAATGAGCAGTTCTTC

J: TRBJ1-2
D: -
V: TRBV5-1
size: -
CDR3: CASSFSGSYGYTF
DNA: TGCGCCAGCAGCTTTTCCGGGAGCTATGGCTACACCTTC